Presented here are 21 T cell receptor beta chains from one specimen sequenced in a study of cytomegalovirus exposure and HLA in healthy donors. PCR involved 60 Vbeta and 13 Jbeta primers. Produced via immunoSEQ multiplex PCR; TCRdb's table is partial and in-frame only. The sample shows about 150,000 clones, 70% to 85% of them seen only once. Specimen: PBMCs. These receptor sequences come from a woman in her 50s in good health and CMV-seropositive.

The chain joins TRBV19 to TRBJ2-1, with 7 bases aligning to TRBD1. J lost 2 bases, V lost 1 base, and 8 bases had no gene match. Looked up from germline, CDR1 is LNHDA and CDR2 is SQIVND (reference sequence). This CDR3 is built from 17 residues. CDR3 sequence: CASSIGGRQGPYNEQFF. CDR3 coding DNA: TGTGCCAGTAGTATAGGTGGGAGACAGGGCCCCTACAATGAGCAGTTCTTC.

This sequence joins TRBV6-1 and TRBJ1-5, with D hard to call. CDR3 length: 12 residues. V dropped 6 bases and J dropped 3 bases, with 6 bases sitting between them. CDR1 is MNHNS and CDR2 is SASEGT in the germline V gene. The CDR3 sequence is CASRRDNQPQHF. The DNA of the CDR3 is TGTGCCAGCAGGAGGGACAATCAGCCCCAGCATTTT.

The V call is TRBV7-9, the J call TRBJ1-1, with 8 bases lining up with TRBD1. Per the germline V gene, CDR1 is SEHNR and CDR2 is FQNEAQ (reference sequence). Trimming cost V 5 bases and J 0 bases; bases outside gene matches: 5. The CDR3 is 15 amino acids. The CDR3: CASSPSGQVNTEAFF. For the CDR3, the DNA is TGTGCCAGCAGCCCATCGGGACAGGTGAACACTGAAGCTTTCTTT.

The rearrangement uses TRBV30 and TRBJ1-5, with D hard to call. Per the germline V gene, CDR1 is GTSNPN and CDR2 is SVGIG (reference sequence). The CDR3 length is 13 residues. V lost 3 bases and J lost 0, with 6 bases in between. The CDR3 reads CAWREFSNQPQHF. The CDR3 nucleotides are TGTGCCTGGAGGGAGTTTAGCAATCAGCCCCAGCATTTT.

The rearrangement joins TRBV27 to TRBJ2-2; the D gene is possibly TRBD2 (6 bases). V lost 7 bases and J lost 0, with 12 bases in between. The germline CDR1 and CDR2 sequences are MNHEY and SMNVEV (reference sequence). The CDR3 totals 15 residues. The CDR3 bases are TGTGCCAGCACCCGACTAGACGCGAACACCGGGGAGCTGTTTTTT. This encodes CASTRLDANTGELFF.

The J gene is TRBJ2-3, the V gene TRBV9; TRBD2 agrees at 9 bases. Germline V gene lookup returns CDR1 SGDLS and CDR2 YYNGEE. J gave up 3 bases and V 2 bases, and 7 bases lay outside the gene matches. This CDR3 comprises 16 residues. CDR3 sequence: CASSVRVAGDTDTQYF. DNA of the CDR3: TGTGCCAGCAGCGTTCGGGTAGCGGGGGATACAGATACGCAGTATTTT.

The chain recombines TRBV4-2 with TRBJ2-2; D perhaps matches TRBD1 (5 bases). Trimming pared 3 bases from V and 6 bases from J, leaving 8 bases between. This CDR3 has 13 amino acids. Germline V gene data show CDR1 as LGHNA and CDR2 as YNFKEQ. The CDR3 spells CASSQGRPGELFF. The CDR3 bases are TGTGCCAGCAGCCAGGGGCGACCCGGGGAGCTGTTTTTT.

CDR3 sequence reads: CASSQDTLGNTIYF. CDR3 in DNA: TGTGCCAGCAGCCAGGACACGCTTGGAAACACCATATATTTT. This chain connects TRBV7-9 to TRBJ1-3; a possible D gene is TRBD1 (5 bases). V was trimmed by 5 bases and J by 3 bases, leaving 11 bases between them. CDR1 SEHNR and CDR2 FQNEAQ come from the germline V gene (reference sequence). The CDR3 totals 14 residues.

The genes are TRBV6-5 and TRBJ2-1; the match to TRBD2 covers 8 bases. With V trimmed by 2 bases and J by 5 bases, 5 bases remained unmatched. The germline CDR1 and CDR2 sequences are MNHEY and SVGAGI. The length of the CDR3 is 15 residues. The chain's CDR3 is CASSYGRGVNNEQFF. The CDR3 DNA reads TGTGCCAGCAGTTACGGGCGGGGGGTCAACAATGAGCAGTTCTTC.

This chain connects TRBV5-6 to TRBJ1-3; possibly TRBD1 for D (6 bases). The ends were cut back, 4 bases at V and 4 bases at J, with 12 bases in the middle. CDR3 length: 14 residues. From germline, CDR1 is SGHDT and CDR2 YYEEEE. The CDR3 reads CASSLGGTGNTIYF. The DNA of the CDR3 is TGTGCCAGCAGCCTAGGGGGTACCGGAAACACCATATATTTT.

The CDR3 DNA reads as TGTGCCAGCTCACACACCTCGGGAGCCTCCGGAGATACGCAGTATTTT. It encodes CASSHTSGASGDTQYF. The J gene is TRBJ2-3, the V gene TRBV18, with D maybe TRBD2 (6 bases). V was shortened by 4 bases and J by 5 bases, with 19 bases between the two germline ends. Per germline, CDR1 KGHSH and CDR2 LQKENI. This CDR3 has 16 residues.

The rearrangement uses TRBV9 and TRBJ2-5; 10 positions agree with TRBD2. Germline assignment: CDR1 SGDLS and CDR2 YYNGEE. CDR3 length equals 16 residues. J was trimmed by 2 bases and V by 1 base; bases with no gene match: 5. The CDR3 coding sequence is TGTGCCAGCAGCGTAAATCAAGCGGGGGGGCAAGAGACCCAGTACTTC. Encoded protein: CASSVNQAGGQETQYF.

The gene calls are TRBV5-5 and TRBJ2-1, with 11 positions matching TRBD2. This CDR3 comprises 15 residues. From germline, CDR1 is SGHKS and CDR2 YYEKEE (reference sequence). J lost 8 bases, V lost 1 base, and 5 bases had no gene match. The CDR3 loop is CASSLLAGGGDEQFF. DNA for the CDR3: TGTGCCAGCAGCTTGCTAGCGGGGGGCGGGGATGAGCAGTTCTTC.

The CDR3 loop is CASSLGLNYGYTF. The CDR3 DNA is TGTGCCAGCAGTTTAGGGCTGAACTATGGCTACACCTTC. The genes are TRBV28 and TRBJ1-2; D call uncertain. The CDR3 has 13 residues. Trimming removed 2 bases at V and 2 bases at J, with 6 bases between. Germline V gene data show CDR1 as MDHEN and CDR2 as SYDVKM.

CDR3 amino acids: CASRTVSGANVLTF. The DNA of the CDR3 is TGTGCCAGTAGGACAGTTTCTGGGGCCAACGTCCTGACTTTC. The chain uses TRBV19 and TRBJ2-6; a weak D match, TRBD1 (5 bases). CDR1 is LNHDA, CDR2 SQIVND, per germline (reference sequence). V was shortened by 6 bases and J by 1 base, with 7 bases between the two germline ends. This CDR3 contains 14 residues.

A word on this clone: The identical CDR3 is also encoded by other nucleotide sequences in the sample. The rearrangement links TRBV5-1 to TRBJ1-5, with D perhaps matching TRBD1 (6 bases). The CDR3 covers 15 residues. Trimming shortened V by 0 bases and J by 2 bases, and 9 bases separated the two germline ends. Germline V gives CDR1 SGHRS, CDR2 YFSETQ. CDR3 protein: CASSLAPGGNQPQHF. The CDR3 DNA sequence: TGCGCCAGCAGCTTGGCCCCAGGGGGCAATCAGCCCCAGCATTTT.

This clone was observed a few times. The chain uses TRBV5-6 and TRBJ1-4; tentatively, D is TRBD1 (5 bases). V lost 4 bases to trimming and J lost 8 bases, with 9 bases between them. Germline CDR1 and CDR2: SGHDT and YYEEEE. This CDR3 has 12 residues. The CDR3 DNA sequence: TGTGCCAGCAGCCTACGGACAGAAAAACTGTTTTTT. Protein product: CASSLRTEKLFF. The full variable domain, with the rest looked up from reference TRBV5-6 and TRBJ1-4, is DAGVTQSPTHLIKTRGQQVTLRCSPKSGHDTVSWYQQALGQGPQFIFQYYEEEERQRGNFPDRFSGHQFPNYSSELNVNALLLGDSALYLCASSLRTEKLFFGSGTQLSVL.

This clone is a singleton in its sample. The CDR3 region is CASSSTGIYNEQFF. The CDR3 coding sequence is TGTGCCAGCAGCTCGACAGGGATCTACAATGAGCAGTTCTTC. V gene TRBV13 combines with J gene TRBJ2-1; TRBD1 aligns across 7 bases. V was clipped by 4 bases and J by 3 bases; unmatched bases: 3. The CDR3 is 14 amino acids. The germline CDR1 and CDR2 sequences are PRHDT and FYEKMQ (reference sequence).

The rearrangement links TRBV19 to TRBJ2-7; D is undetermined. Trimming removed 2 bases from V and 0 bases from J, with 11 bases in between. The CDR3 has 15 residues. Germline values: CDR1 LNHDA, CDR2 SQIVND (reference sequence). CDR3 sequence: CASSITLADSYEQYF. CDR3 DNA sequence: TGTGCCAGTAGTATAACTTTGGCGGACTCCTACGAGCAGTACTTC.

The chain joins TRBV15 to TRBJ1-2; D call uncertain. CDR3 length equals 16 residues. Trimming removed 1 base from V and 7 bases from J, with 19 bases in between. Germline-derived CDR1 and CDR2 are LNHNV and YYDKDF (reference sequence). The CDR3 loop reads CATSRGSLEEAGGYTF. In nucleotides, the CDR3 is TGTGCCACCAGCAGAGGTTCCCTCGAGGAGGCGGGTGGCTACACCTTC.

The gene calls are TRBV4-1 and TRBJ2-7; D might be TRBD2 (6 bases). Trimming took off 4 bases at V and 5 bases at J, with 15 bases between the two ends. The CDR3 consists of 14 residues. Germline V lookup: CDR1 MGHRA, CDR2 YSYEKL. Written as DNA, the CDR3 is TGCGCCAGCAGCCCAGGGACTCCTGCCCACGAGCAGTACTTC. Amino acids: CASSPGTPAHEQYF.